The present T cell receptor beta chain was sequenced within a study of cytomegalovirus exposure and HLA in healthy donors. Study-wide findings and caveats: A later analysis reportedly identified an Asian-associated ancestry cluster as carrying fewer N-insertions than the approximately 730-donor mean. The authors later linked a missense DCLRE1C variant to TCR beta V- and J-gene trimming. TCR beta sequences reportedly predicted most subjects' HLA-A and HLA-B alleles accurately.

The PCR contained 60 Vbeta and 13 Jbeta primers. Generated by immunoSEQ multiplex PCR, the TCRdb table keeps only in-frame clones and is missing some. The data hold about 110,000 clones, with roughly 69% observed a single time. Nominal health characterized the donors when sampled, though unrecorded immune exposures were likely. This clone has just a few counts. Its antigen is not known. From germline, CDR1 is SGHTA and CDR2 FQGNSA. V lost 5 bases and J lost 0, with 6 bases in between. The CDR3 is 13 residues long. This clonotype was sampled from a woman aged 40 to 49 in good health and CMV-seropositive. Sequencing was performed on PBMCs. The chain combines TRBV7-2 with TRBJ2-3; D is unclear. The CDR3 region has the DNA TGTGCCAGCAGCGCCACTAGCACAGATACGCAGTATTTT. This encodes CASSATSTDTQYF.